This T cell receptor beta chain was sequenced during a study of vaccination and CD4 T cells after COVID-19. Described treatment: roughly 10-day PBMC culture with coronavirus spike peptide pools or control peptides (ViraFEST assay). About this clonotype: As yet, its antigen is unknown.

Cultured CD4+ T-cell DNA underwent Oncomine TCR Beta short-read sequencing. TCRdb reprocessed the PCR reads via MiXCR and lists one record per CDR3 protein. The sample shows around 2,700 distinct CDR3 sequences, roughly 35% of them seen only once. The germline CDR1 and CDR2 sequences are MNHEY and SMNVEV (reference sequence). The length of the CDR3 is 14 residues. The V and J ends lost 2 bases and 6 bases respectively, with 13 bases between them. The source of this sequence is a human donor who had recovered from COVID-19. The sequenced material came from CD4+ T cells from blood, cultured in vitro. The gene calls are TRBV27 and TRBJ1-2, with a weak D call TRBD1 (5 bases). The CDR3: CASSLIPGGDGYTF. CDR3 bases: TGTGCCAGCAGTTTAATCCCTGGGGGAGATGGCTACACCTTC.